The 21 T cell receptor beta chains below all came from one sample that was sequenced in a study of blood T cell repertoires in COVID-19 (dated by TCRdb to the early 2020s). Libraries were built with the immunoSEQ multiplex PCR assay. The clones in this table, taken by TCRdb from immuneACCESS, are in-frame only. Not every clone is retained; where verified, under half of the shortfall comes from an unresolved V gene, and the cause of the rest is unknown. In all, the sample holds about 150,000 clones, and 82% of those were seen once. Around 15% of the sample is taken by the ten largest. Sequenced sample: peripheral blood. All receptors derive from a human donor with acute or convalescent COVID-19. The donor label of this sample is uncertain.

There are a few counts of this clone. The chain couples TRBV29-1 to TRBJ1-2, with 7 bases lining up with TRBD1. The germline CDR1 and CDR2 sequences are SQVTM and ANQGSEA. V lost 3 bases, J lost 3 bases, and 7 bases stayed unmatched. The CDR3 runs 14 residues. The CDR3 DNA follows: TGCAGCGTTGATGTACAGGGGTTGGACTATGGCTACACCTTC. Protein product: CSVDVQGLDYGYTF. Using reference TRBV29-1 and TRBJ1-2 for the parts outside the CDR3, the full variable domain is SAVISQKPSRDICQRGTSLTIQCQVDSQVTMMFWYRQQPGQSLTLIATANQGSEATYESGFVIDKFPISRPNLTFSTLTVSNMSPEDSSIYLCSVDVQGLDYGYTFGSGTRLTVV.

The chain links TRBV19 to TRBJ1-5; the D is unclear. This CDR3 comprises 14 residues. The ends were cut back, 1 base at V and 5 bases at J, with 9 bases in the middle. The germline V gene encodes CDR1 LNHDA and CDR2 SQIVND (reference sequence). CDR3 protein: CASSIGTVYQPQHF. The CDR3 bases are TGTGCCAGTAGTATAGGTACAGTCTATCAGCCCCAGCATTTT.

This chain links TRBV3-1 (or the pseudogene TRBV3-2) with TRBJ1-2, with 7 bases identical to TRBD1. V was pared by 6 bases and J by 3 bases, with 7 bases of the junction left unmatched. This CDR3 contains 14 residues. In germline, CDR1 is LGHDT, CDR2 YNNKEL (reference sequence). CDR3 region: CASSHRDSYYGYTF. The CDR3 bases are TGTGCCAGCAGTCACCGGGACAGCTACTATGGCTACACCTTC.

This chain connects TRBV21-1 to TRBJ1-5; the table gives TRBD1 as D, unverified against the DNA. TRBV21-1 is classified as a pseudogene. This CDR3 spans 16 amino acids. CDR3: CASSPYDRGSRQPQHF. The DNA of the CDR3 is TGTGCCAGCAGCCCATATGACAGGGGGTCGCGTCAGCCCCAGCATTTT.

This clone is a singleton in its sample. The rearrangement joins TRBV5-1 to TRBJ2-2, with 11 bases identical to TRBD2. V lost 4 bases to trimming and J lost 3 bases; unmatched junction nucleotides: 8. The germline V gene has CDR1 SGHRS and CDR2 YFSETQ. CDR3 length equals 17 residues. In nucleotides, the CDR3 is TGCGCCAGCAGCCCTACACTAGCGGGGGACCACACCGGGGAGCTGTTTTTT. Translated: CASSPTLAGDHTGELFF.

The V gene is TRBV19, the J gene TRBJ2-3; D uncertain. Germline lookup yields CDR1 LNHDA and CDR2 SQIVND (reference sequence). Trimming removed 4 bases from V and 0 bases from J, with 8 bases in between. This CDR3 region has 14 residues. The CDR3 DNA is TGTGCCAGTAGTAACTACCCGAGCACAGATACGCAGTATTTT. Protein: CASSNYPSTDTQYF. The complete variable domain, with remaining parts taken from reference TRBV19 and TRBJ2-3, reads DGGITQSPKYLFRKEGQNVTLSCEQNLNHDAMYWYRQDPGQGLRLIYYSQIVNDFQKGDIAEGYSVSREKKESFPLTVTSAQKNPTAFYLCASSNYPSTDTQYFGPGTRLTVL.

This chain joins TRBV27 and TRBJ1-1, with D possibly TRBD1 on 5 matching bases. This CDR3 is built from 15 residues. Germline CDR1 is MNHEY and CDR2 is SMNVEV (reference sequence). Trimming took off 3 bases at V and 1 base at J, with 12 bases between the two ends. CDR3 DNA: TGTGCCAGCAGTTTCTGGGCAGGGCCGAACACTGAAGCTTTCTTT. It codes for CASSFWAGPNTEAFF.

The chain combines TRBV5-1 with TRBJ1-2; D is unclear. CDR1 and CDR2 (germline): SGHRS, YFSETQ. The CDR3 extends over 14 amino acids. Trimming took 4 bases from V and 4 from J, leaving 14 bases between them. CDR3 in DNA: TGCGCCAGCAGCCTGGACGCGGGCCTCTATGGCTACACCTTC. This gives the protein CASSLDAGLYGYTF.

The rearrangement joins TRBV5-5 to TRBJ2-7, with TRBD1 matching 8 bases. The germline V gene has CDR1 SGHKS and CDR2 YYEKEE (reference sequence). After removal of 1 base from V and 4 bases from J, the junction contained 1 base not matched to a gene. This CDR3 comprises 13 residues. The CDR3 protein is CASSLTGGYEQYF. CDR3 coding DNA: TGTGCCAGCAGCTTGACAGGGGGTTACGAGCAGTACTTC.

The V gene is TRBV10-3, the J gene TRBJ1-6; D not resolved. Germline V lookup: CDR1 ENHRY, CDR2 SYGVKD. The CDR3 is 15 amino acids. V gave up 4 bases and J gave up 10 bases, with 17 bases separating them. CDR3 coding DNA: TGTGCCATCAGTGTCACGGCGGCTAGCCTGTCACCCCTCCACTTT. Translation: CAISVTAASLSPLHF.

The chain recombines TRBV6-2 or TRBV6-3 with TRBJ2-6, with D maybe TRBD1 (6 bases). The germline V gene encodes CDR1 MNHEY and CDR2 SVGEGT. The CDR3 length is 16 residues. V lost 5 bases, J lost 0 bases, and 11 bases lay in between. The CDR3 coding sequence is TGTGCCAGCAGTGGAACAGGGCACTCTGGGGCCAACGTCCTGACTTTC. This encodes CASSGTGHSGANVLTF.

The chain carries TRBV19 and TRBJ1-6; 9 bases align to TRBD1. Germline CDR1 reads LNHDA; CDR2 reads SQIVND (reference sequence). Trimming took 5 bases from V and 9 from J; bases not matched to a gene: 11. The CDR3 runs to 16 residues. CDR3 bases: TGTGCCAGTAGTCCCATCACGGGACAGGGCGGTTCACCCCTCCACTTT. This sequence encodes CASSPITGQGGSPLHF.

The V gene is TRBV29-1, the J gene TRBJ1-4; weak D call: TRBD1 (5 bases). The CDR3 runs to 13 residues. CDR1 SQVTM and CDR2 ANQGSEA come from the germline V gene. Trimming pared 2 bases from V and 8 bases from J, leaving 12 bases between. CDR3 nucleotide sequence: TGCAGCGTTGAAAAGCCAGGGCACGAAAAACTGTTTTTT. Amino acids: CSVEKPGHEKLFF.

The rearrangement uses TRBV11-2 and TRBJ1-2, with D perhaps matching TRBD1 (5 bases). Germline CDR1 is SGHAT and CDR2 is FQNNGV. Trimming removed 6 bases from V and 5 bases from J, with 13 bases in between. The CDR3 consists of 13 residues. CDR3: CASRPGGYYGYTF. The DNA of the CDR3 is TGTGCCAGCAGACCCGGGGGGTATTATGGCTACACCTTC.

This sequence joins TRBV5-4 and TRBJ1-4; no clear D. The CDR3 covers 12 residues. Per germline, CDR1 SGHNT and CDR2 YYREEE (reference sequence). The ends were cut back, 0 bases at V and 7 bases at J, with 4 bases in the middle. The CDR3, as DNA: TGTGCCAGCAGCTTGGCAGGTGAAAAACTGTTTTTT. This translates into CASSLAGEKLFF. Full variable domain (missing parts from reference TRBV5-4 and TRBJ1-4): ETGVTQSPTHLIKTRGQQVTLRCSSQSGHNTVSWYQQALGQGPQFIFQYYREEENGRGNFPPRFSGLQFPNYSSELNVNALELDDSALYLCASSLAGEKLFFGSGTQLSVL.

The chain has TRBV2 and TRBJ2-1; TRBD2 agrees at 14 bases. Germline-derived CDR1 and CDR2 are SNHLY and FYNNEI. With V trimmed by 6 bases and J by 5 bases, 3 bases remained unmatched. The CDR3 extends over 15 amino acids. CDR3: CASRLTSGGDNEQFF. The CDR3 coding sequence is TGTGCCAGCAGACTGACTAGCGGGGGGGACAATGAGCAGTTCTTC.

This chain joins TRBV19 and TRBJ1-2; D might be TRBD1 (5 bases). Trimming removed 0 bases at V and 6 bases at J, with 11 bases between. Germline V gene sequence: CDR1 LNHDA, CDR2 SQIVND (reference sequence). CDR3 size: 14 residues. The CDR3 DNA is TGTGCCAGTAGTATAGATCGTGGGGCTGATGGCTACACCTTC. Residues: CASSIDRGADGYTF.

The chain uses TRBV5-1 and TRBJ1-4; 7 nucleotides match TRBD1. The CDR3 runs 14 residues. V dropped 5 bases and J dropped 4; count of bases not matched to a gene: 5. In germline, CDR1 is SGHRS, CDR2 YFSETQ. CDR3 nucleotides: TGCGCCAGCAGAGCAGGGGGTGGTAATGAAAAACTGTTTTTT. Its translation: CASRAGGGNEKLFF.

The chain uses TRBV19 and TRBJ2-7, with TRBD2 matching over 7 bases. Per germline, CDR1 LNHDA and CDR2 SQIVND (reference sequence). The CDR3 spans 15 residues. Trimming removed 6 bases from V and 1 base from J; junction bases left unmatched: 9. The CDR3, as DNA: TGTGCCAGTAGAAAAGGACGGGGGGATTCCTACGAGCAGTACTTC. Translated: CASRKGRGDSYEQYF.

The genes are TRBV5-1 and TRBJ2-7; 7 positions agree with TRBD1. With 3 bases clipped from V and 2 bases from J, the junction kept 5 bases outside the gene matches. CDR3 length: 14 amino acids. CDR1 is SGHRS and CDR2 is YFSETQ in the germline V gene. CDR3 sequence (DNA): TGCGCCAGCAGCTGGACAGGCCCTCCCTACGAGCAGTACTTC. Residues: CASSWTGPPYEQYF.

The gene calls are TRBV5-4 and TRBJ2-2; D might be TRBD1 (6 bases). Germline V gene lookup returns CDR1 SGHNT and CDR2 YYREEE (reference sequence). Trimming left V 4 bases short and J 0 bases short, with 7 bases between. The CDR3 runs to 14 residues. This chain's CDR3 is CASSQGPNTGELFF. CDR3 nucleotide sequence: TGTGCCAGCAGCCAGGGGCCGAACACCGGGGAGCTGTTTTTT.